This T cell receptor beta chain is from a study of blood T cell repertoires in COVID-19. Sequencing used immunoSEQ multiplex PCR; TCRdb keeps in-frame clones, though not all of them. This sample carries roughly 150,000 clones, 82% of them seen once, and the ten largest clones take roughly 20%. The CDR3 extends over 14 amino acids. Trimming cost V 0 bases and J 3 bases; bases outside gene matches: 2. Germline V gives CDR1 SGDLS, CDR2 YYNGEE. In regard to this clone: The sample holds other DNA sequences that translate to the same CDR3.

The rearrangement joins TRBV9 to TRBJ2-7, with 8 bases aligning to TRBD1. The sequence was collected from a man aged 55 to 70 who had recovered from COVID-19. Source material: PBMCs or T cells enriched from blood (not recorded which). In DNA form, the CDR3 reads TGTGCCAGCAGCGTAGGAGGACAGGGCTACGAGCAGTACTTC. It encodes CASSVGGQGYEQYF.